The 11 T cell receptor beta chains below were found in one sample sequenced in a study of cytomegalovirus exposure and HLA in healthy donors. Researchers ran the PCR with 60 Vbeta and 13 Jbeta primers. Profiling relied on immunoSEQ multiplex PCR, and the TCRdb table lists in-frame clones only, not all of them. There are around 99,000 clones in the sample; over 60% occur only once, and 4.2% lies in the top ten. Sequencing used PBMCs. These receptors were taken from a male donor in good health and CMV-seronegative.

V is TRBV6-4 and J is TRBJ2-2, with TRBD2 identical over 8 bases. The CDR3 is 15 residues long. The germline gives CDR1 MRHNA, CDR2 SNTAGT. V shed 5 bases and J 1 base; nucleotides not matched to a gene: 3. In DNA form, the CDR3 reads TGTGCCAGCAGTTATACTAGCGGGAACACCGGGGAGCTGTTTTTT. It encodes CASSYTSGNTGELFF.

The sample holds a few counts of this clone. The CDR3 sequence is CASSIAGGGTPNEKLFF. CDR3 nucleotides: TGTGCCAGTAGTATAGCCGGCGGGGGGACACCCAATGAAAAACTGTTTTTT. The gene calls are TRBV19 and TRBJ1-4; maybe TRBD1 (6 bases). Germline V lookup: CDR1 LNHDA, CDR2 SQIVND (reference sequence). The CDR3 is 17 residues long. Between the trimmed V and J ends, which lost 1 base and 5 bases, there was a span of 17 bases.

This chain joins TRBV6-6 and TRBJ2-7; 7 bases match TRBD2. CDR3 size: 14 residues. Germline trimming cut 6 bases from V and 3 bases from J; bases unmatched to any gene: 8. The germline V gene encodes CDR1 MNHNY and CDR2 SVGAGI (reference sequence). CDR3 in amino acids: CASRAGPVNYEQYF. The CDR3 DNA is TGTGCCAGCAGAGCGGGGCCGGTTAACTACGAGCAGTACTTC.

This clone was found once. V gene TRBV28 combines with J gene TRBJ1-1; 8 bases agree with TRBD1. The CDR3 spans 16 residues. In germline, CDR1 is MDHEN, CDR2 SYDVKM. Trimming cost V 4 bases and J 8 bases; bases outside gene matches: 15. In DNA, the CDR3 is TGTGCCAGCAGTTCGAGACTCGGACAGGGAGGAAAGGAAGCTTTCTTT. Its protein is CASSSRLGQGGKEAFF.

V gene TRBV19 combines with J gene TRBJ2-4; TRBD2 is a possible D gene (7 bases). The CDR3 is 18 amino acids. The V and J ends lost 10 bases and 2 bases respectively, with 27 bases between them. Germline lookup yields CDR1 LNHDA and CDR2 SQIVND (reference sequence). The CDR3, as DNA: TGTGCCACCGCCTTGTCAGTAGCGGAGGGGGGGACCAAAAACATTCAGTACTTC. Amino acids: CATALSVAEGGTKNIQYF.

The V and J genes are TRBV19 and TRBJ2-3, with a tentative D call TRBD2 (6 bases). CDR1 is LNHDA and CDR2 is SQIVND in the germline V gene (reference sequence). CDR3 length: 13 residues. Trimming took off 1 base at V and 7 bases at J, with 9 bases between the two ends. CDR3 nucleotide sequence: TGTGCCAGTAGTATAGCGGGAGCTAATACGCAGTATTTT. Translated, it gives CASSIAGANTQYF.

The chain couples TRBV7-9 to TRBJ2-1; TRBD2 aligns across 9 bases. CDR3 length: 16 amino acids. Germline V gene sequence: CDR1 SEHNR, CDR2 FQNEAQ (reference sequence). V trimming: 5 bases; J trimming: 3 bases; junction bases outside the gene matches: 8. CDR3 protein: CASSSIAGAFYNEQFF. The CDR3 DNA reads TGTGCCAGCAGCAGTATAGCGGGAGCCTTCTACAATGAGCAGTTCTTC.

The chain employs TRBV30 and TRBJ2-4, with 8 positions matching TRBD1. Per germline, CDR1 GTSNPN and CDR2 SVGIG (reference sequence). Unmatched junction bases numbered 7, after V lost 0 bases and J lost 0 bases. The CDR3 is 17 amino acids. The CDR3 here is CAWSVQGVVLAKNIQYF. CDR3 coding DNA: TGTGCCTGGAGTGTACAGGGGGTTGTACTAGCCAAAAACATTCAGTACTTC.

The J gene is TRBJ1-5, the V gene TRBV29-1; D perhaps matches TRBD1 (5 bases). This CDR3 contains 13 residues. Between the trimmed V and J ends, which lost 2 bases and 3 bases, there was a span of 8 bases. Per germline, CDR1 SQVTM and CDR2 ANQGSEA. CDR3 sequence (DNA): TGCAGCGTTGAACAGGGCTACAATCAGCCCCAGCATTTT. Its translation: CSVEQGYNQPQHF.

This chain links TRBV4-1 with TRBJ2-7; 12 nucleotides match TRBD2. The CDR3 contains 13 residues. Losses at the gene ends were 2 bases for V and 12 bases for J; bases not matched to a gene: 5. CDR1 and CDR2 from the germline V gene are MGHRA and YSYEKL. The CDR3, as DNA: TGCGCCAGCAGCCAACTAGCGGGAGGGCCTAGGTACTTC. This codes for CASSQLAGGPRYF.

The genes are TRBV18 and TRBJ1-1; TRBD1 agrees at 7 bases. V lost 3 bases, J lost 0 bases, and 1 base stayed unmatched. From germline, CDR1 is KGHSH and CDR2 LQKENI. The CDR3 is 14 amino acids. This CDR3 reads CASSPTGMNTEAFF. The CDR3 DNA reads TGTGCCAGCTCACCGACAGGGATGAACACTGAAGCTTTCTTT. Full variable domain (outside the CDR3, taken from reference TRBV18 and TRBJ1-1): NAGVMQNPRHLVRRRGQEARLRCSPMKGHSHVYWYRQLPEEGLKFMVYLQKENIIDESGMPKERFSAEFPKEGPSILRIQQVVRGDSAAYFCASSPTGMNTEAFFGQGTRLTVV.